This is a list of T cell receptor beta chains from one sample in a study of memory CD4+ T cells and cytomegalovirus serostatus. Here immunoSEQ multiplex PCR was the method, and the copy in TCRdb shows in-frame clones only, minus some. The table records 40,000 to 50,000 clones, 76% of them present only once. Input material: memory CD4+ T cells from blood. All receptors derive from an adult in good health and CMV-seronegative. Both conserved end residues are part of each CDR3. The D gene is left open where the match is weak. The size entry is marked missing in some rows and otherwise reads once, few, many or a size class.

TRBD2	TRBV27	TRBJ2-6	16	.	TGTGCCAGCCTTGGAAGACTAGCGGGTGGGGCCAACGTCCTGACTTTC	CASLGRLAGGANVLTF
TRBD1	TRBV6-1	TRBJ1-4	18	.	TGTGCCAGCAGTGAAATCGGGACAGGGGTCAGCTCTAATGAAAAACTGTTTTTT	CASSEIGTGVSSNEKLFF
.	TRBV6-5	TRBJ2-1	14	.	TGTGCCAGCAGTTTTGGACAGTATGGGGGTGAGCAGTTCTTC	CASSFGQYGGEQFF
.	TRBV29-1	TRBJ2-1	12	.	TGCAGCGCGTACAGGGACTACAATGAGCAGTTCTTC	CSAYRDYNEQFF
.	TRBV27	TRBJ2-2	15	.	TGTGCCAGCAGTCAACAGGGTACGTCCACCGGGGAGCTGTTTTTT	CASSQQGTSTGELFF
TRBD1	TRBV18	TRBJ1-3	18	.	TGTGCCAGCTCACCGAACTCGGGACAGGGGGCCTTTGGAAACACCATATATTTT	CASSPNSGQGAFGNTIYF
.	TRBV11-3	TRBJ2-6	14	.	TGTGCCAGCAGCCCAACCTCTGGGGCCAACGTCCTGACTTTC	CASSPTSGANVLTF
.	TRBV18	TRBJ1-2	13	.	TGTGCCAGCTCACCAAGCACAGATTATGGCTACACCTTC	CASSPSTDYGYTF
.	TRBV30	TRBJ1-5	13	.	TGTGCCTGGAGCGGACAGAATAATCAGCCCCAGCATTTT	CAWSGQNNQPQHF
.	TRBV19	TRBJ2-6	19	.	TGTGCCAGTACCCTCAACGGCCTTGGGTCTAGCTCTGGGGCCAACGTCCTGACTTTC	CASTLNGLGSSSGANVLTF
.	TRBV30	TRBJ2-1	14	once	TGTGCCTGGATTCCCGGGGGCATGGGGAATGAGCAGTTCTTC	CAWIPGGMGNEQFF
.	TRBV11-2	TRBJ1-1	15	.	TGTGCCAGCAGCTCTTACAAGGGAGAGGGGACTGAAGCTTTCTTT	CASSSYKGEGTEAFF
.	TRBV7-2	TRBJ1-2	13	.	TGTGCCAGCAGCTTAGCGGCAGGGGATGGCTACACCTTC	CASSLAAGDGYTF
.	TRBV7-7	TRBJ2-5	13	.	TGTGCTAGCAGCCCTCGTGTTGAGGAGACCCAGTACTTC	CASSPRVEETQYF
.	TRBV5-1	TRBJ2-2	15	.	TGCGCCAGCAGCTTGGCAGCTAGCAACACCGGGGAGCTGTTTTTT	CASSLAASNTGELFF
TRBD1	TRBV19	TRBJ2-7	15	.	TGTGCCAGTAGTATTTCCGGACAGGCTTCCTACGAGCAGTACTTC	CASSISGQASYEQYF
TRBD1	TRBV27	TRBJ1-2	13	.	TGTGCCAGCAGCCCCCAGGGGGCGAGTGGCTACACCTTC	CASSPQGASGYTF
.	TRBV7-8	TRBJ1-4	15	.	TGTGCCAGCAGCCCGGTAATGGAGGAGAAGGAAAAACTGTTTTTT	CASSPVMEEKEKLFF
TRBD1	TRBV5-1	TRBJ1-6	14	few	TGCGCCAGCAGCGTTGGACAGGGAGAGTCACCCCTCCACTTT	CASSVGQGESPLHF
.	TRBV6-1	TRBJ2-7	15	.	TGTGCCAGCGTGTGGGGCCCCCAGACAGCCAACGAGCAGTACTTC	CASVWGPQTANEQYF